The present TCR beta chain was sequenced within a study of shared T cell receptors in the human thymus. Clones were read by immunoSEQ multiplex PCR, and TCRdb kept only the in-frame ones, dropping some. The table has about 660,000 clones, 88% seen once. The CDR3 runs 16 residues. Deletions cut 2 bases from V and 3 bases from J, with 14 bases between. Germline V gives CDR1 PRHDT, CDR2 FYEKMQ (reference sequence). These data also formed part of another study, on human thymus T cells. That work adds: Resections that were taken during corrective heart surgery supplied the thymus tissue. As related research reported, thymic repertoires overlapped highly among unrelated individuals.

The chain couples TRBV13 to TRBJ2-1; D unresolved. The sample comprised thymocytes. The source of this sequence is a boy in the first two years of life with a congenital heart defect. This CDR3 is CASSLSPTYVYNEQFF. In DNA, the CDR3 is TGTGCCAGCAGCTTAAGCCCTACCTACGTCTACAATGAGCAGTTCTTC.